Here is one T cell receptor (beta chain) with its context. Only in-frame clones appear in the TCRdb table, and some are missing; sequencing was by immunoSEQ multiplex PCR. The table includes about 180,000 clones, roughly 83% detected once. This specimen comes from a study of blood T cell repertoires in COVID-19. Trimming removed 1 base from V and 0 bases from J, with 12 bases in between. The germline V gene has CDR1 SGHDN and CDR2 FVKESK. The CDR3 sequence is 16 residues long. This rearrangement joins TRBV14 to TRBJ1-1; no firm D call. The receptor was derived from a man between 18 and 29 years old with active or convalescent COVID-19. The specimen sequenced was peripheral blood. The CDR3 DNA reads TGTGCCAGCAGCCAAGCTGGCAGACAACTGAACACTGAAGCTTTCTTT. Encoded protein: CASSQAGRQLNTEAFF. Looking up the rest from reference TRBV14 and TRBJ1-1 gives the full variable domain: EAGVTQFPSHSVIEKGQTVTLRCDPISGHDNLYWYRRVMGKEIKFLLHFVKESKQDESGMPNNRFLAERTGGTYSTLKVQPAELEDSGVYFCASSQAGRQLNTEAFFGQGTRLTVV.